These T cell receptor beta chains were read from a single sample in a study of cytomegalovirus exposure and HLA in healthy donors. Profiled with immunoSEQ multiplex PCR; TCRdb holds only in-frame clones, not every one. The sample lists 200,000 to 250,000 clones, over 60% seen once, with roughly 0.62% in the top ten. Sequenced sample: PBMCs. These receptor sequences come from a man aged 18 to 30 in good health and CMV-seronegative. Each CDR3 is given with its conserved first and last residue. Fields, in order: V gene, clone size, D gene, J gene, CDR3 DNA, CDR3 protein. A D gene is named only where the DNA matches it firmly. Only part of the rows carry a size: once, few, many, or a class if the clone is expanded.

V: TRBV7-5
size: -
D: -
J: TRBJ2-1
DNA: TGTGCCAGAAGCCCCCGGAGGGGAGAATACAATGAGCAGTTCTTC
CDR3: CARSPRRGEYNEQFF

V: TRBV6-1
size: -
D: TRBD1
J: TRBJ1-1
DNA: TGTGCCACCGGACAGGGGAACACTGAAGCTTTCTTT
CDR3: CATGQGNTEAFF

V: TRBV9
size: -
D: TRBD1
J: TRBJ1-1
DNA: TGTGCCAGTTCAGGACAGGGGGGATTTGCTGAAGCTTTCTTT
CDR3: CASSGQGGFAEAFF

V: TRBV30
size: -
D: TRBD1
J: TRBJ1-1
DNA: TGTGCCTGGTCCCTGGACAGGGGAAACACTGAAGCTTTCTTT
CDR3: CAWSLDRGNTEAFF

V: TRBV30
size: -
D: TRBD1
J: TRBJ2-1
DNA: TGTGCCTGGAGTCTGGGACAGCGCTCTAGCCTCTCCTACAATGAGCAGTTCTTC
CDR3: CAWSLGQRSSLSYNEQFF

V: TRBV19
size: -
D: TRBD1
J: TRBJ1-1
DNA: TGTGCCAGTAGTACCCGACAGGGTCCGAACACTGAAGCTTTCTTT
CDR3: CASSTRQGPNTEAFF

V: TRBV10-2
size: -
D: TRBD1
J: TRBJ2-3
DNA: TGCGCCAGCAAAGGGGGCGGCACAGATACGCAGTATTTT
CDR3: CASKGGGTDTQYF

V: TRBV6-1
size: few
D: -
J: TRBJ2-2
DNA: TGTGCCAGCAGTGGCTCGCCGGACACCGGGGAGCTGTTTTTT
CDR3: CASSGSPDTGELFF

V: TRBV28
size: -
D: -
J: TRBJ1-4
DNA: TGTGCCAGCAGCTCCCCGGGAGGGGAGGCTAATGAAAAACTGTTTTTT
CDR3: CASSSPGGEANEKLFF

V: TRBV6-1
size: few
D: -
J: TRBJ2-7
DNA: TGTGCCAGCACTCCCAGCGCGCTCTACGAGCAGTACTTC
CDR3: CASTPSALYEQYF

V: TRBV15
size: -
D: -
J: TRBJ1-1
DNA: TGTGCCACCAGCAGACCCGCCGGGGGGCGGACTGAAGCTTTCTTT
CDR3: CATSRPAGGRTEAFF

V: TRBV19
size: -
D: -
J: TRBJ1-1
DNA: TGTGCCACTACAACCGGGGGGGGGAGCCCGGGTGCTTTCTTT
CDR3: CATTTGGGSPGAFF

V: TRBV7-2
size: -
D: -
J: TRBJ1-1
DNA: TGTGCCAGCAGCTTATCTCAGGGGTTAAATGAAGCTTTCTTT
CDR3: CASSLSQGLNEAFF

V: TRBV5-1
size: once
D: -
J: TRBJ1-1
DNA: TGCGCCAGCAGCTTAGAGATGGACACTGAAGCTTTCTTT
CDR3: CASSLEMDTEAFF

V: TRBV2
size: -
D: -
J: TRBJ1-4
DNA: TGTGCCAGCAGGGGGGCAACTATTCGGGCCGATGAAAAACTGTTTTTT
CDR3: CASRGATIRADEKLFF

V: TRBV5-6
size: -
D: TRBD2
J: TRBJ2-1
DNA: TGTGCCAGCAGCTTGGAGCCTAGCGGGAGAGGTGAGCAGTTCTTC
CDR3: CASSLEPSGRGEQFF

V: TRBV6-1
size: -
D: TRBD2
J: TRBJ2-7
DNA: TGTGCCAGCAGTGTACTAGCGGGAGTTGAGCAGTACTTC
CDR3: CASSVLAGVEQYF

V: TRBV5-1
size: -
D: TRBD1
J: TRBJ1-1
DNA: TGCGCCAGTAAGACCGGGACAGAGAACACTGAAGCTTTCTTT
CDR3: CASKTGTENTEAFF

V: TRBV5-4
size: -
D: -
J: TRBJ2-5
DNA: TGTGCCAGCGGGAAGGGGCTAGGGGAGACCCAGTACTTC
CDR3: CASGKGLGETQYF

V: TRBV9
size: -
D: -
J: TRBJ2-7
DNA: TGTGCCAGCAGTCAGTGGGTAGCACCCTACGAGCAGTACTTC
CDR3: CASSQWVAPYEQYF

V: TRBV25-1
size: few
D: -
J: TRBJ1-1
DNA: TGTGCCAGCAGTGGCGGGAGGAGATACACTGAAGCTTTCTTT
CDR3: CASSGGRRYTEAFF

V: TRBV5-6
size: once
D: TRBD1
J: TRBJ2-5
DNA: TGTGCCAGCAGCTTGTCCGACAGGGAAGAGACCCAGTACTTC
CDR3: CASSLSDREETQYF

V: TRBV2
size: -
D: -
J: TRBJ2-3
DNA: TGTGCCAGCAGTCGACAGTCTAGCACAGATACGCAGTATTTT
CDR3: CASSRQSSTDTQYF

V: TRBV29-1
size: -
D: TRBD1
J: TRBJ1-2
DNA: TGCAGCGTTGTGGGGGAGAGGGGGCAGAACTATGGCTACACCTTC
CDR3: CSVVGERGQNYGYTF

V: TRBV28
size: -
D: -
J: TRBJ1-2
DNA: TGTGCCAGTCGAGTGGGCACCAACTATGGCTACACCTTC
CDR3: CASRVGTNYGYTF

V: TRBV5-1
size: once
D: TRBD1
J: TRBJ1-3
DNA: TGCGCCAGCAGCCTGGGAGGAGGGGGCCCCGGAAACACCATATATTTT
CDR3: CASSLGGGGPGNTIYF

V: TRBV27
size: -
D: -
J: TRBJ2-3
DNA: TGTGCCAGCAGGGCGGTCACAGATACGCAGTATTTT
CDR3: CASRAVTDTQYF

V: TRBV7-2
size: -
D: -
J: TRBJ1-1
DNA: TGTGCCAGCAGCGGACAGAGTCCTGAAGCTTTCTTT
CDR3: CASSGQSPEAFF

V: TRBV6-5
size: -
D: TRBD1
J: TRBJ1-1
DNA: TGTGCCAGCAGGACAACACAGGGGGCGAACACTGAAGCTTTCTTT
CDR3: CASRTTQGANTEAFF

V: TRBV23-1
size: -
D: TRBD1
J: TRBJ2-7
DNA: TGCGCCAGCAGTCAAGGGGACAGCCGGTACTTC
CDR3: CASSQGDSRYF

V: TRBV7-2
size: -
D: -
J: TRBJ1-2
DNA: TGTGCCAGCAGACGGGACCCGGCAGGGGCCGGCTATGGCTACACCTTC
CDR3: CASRRDPAGAGYGYTF

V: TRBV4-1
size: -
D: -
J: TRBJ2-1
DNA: TGCGCCAGCAGCCAAGGAGGAGGGGTCGATAGGGTTGGGGAGTTCTTC
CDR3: CASSQGGGVDRVGEFF

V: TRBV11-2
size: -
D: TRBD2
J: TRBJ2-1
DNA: TGTGCCAGCAGCCCGGCCCCTGGACTAGCCTACAATGAGCAGTTCTTC
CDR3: CASSPAPGLAYNEQFF

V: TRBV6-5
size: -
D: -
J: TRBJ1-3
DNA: TGTGCCAGCAGCAGGACAGCGTCTGGAAACACCATATATTTT
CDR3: CASSRTASGNTIYF

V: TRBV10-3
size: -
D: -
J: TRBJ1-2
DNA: TGTGCCACCAACACCCAGGAAAACTATGGCTACACCTTC
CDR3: CATNTQENYGYTF

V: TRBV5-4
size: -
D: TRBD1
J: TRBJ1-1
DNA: TGTGCCAGCAGCTTAAGGACAGGGGCTGAAGCTTTCTTT
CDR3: CASSLRTGAEAFF

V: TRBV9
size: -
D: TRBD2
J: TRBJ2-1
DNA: TGTGCCAGCAGCCCCAATCCTAGCGGGACATACAATGAGCAGTTCTTC
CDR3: CASSPNPSGTYNEQFF

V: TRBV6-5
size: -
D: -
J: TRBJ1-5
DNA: TGTGCCACCTACTCAACGACCGGGAATCAGCCCCAGCATTTT
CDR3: CATYSTTGNQPQHF

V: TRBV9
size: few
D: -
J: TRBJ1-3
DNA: TGTGCCAGCAGCGTAGCAACGGTACAGGGTCCTGGAAACACCATATATTTT
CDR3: CASSVATVQGPGNTIYF

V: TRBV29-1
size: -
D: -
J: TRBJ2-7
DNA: TGCAGCGCAGCCCAGAGAGGGTACGAGCAGTACTTC
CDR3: CSAAQRGYEQYF

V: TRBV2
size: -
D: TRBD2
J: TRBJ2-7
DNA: TGTGCCAGCAGCAGACTAGCGACTGGGTACGAGCAGTACTTC
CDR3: CASSRLATGYEQYF

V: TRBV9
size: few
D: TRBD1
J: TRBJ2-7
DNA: TGTGCCAGCACCCCTAGGCCAGGGGGCTACGAGCAGTACTTC
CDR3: CASTPRPGGYEQYF

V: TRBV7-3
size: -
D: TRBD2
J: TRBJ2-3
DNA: TGTGCCAGCAGCTTATTCTCCCCGGCTAGCGGGATTGGGGATACGCAGTATTTT
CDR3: CASSLFSPASGIGDTQYF

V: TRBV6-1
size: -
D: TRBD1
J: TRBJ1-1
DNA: TGTGCCAGCAGAAATAAGGGACAGGGATACACTGAAGCTTTCTTT
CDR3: CASRNKGQGYTEAFF

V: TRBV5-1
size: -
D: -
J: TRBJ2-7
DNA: TGCGCCAGCAGAGCAGAGGATCCCTACGAGCAGTACTTC
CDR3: CASRAEDPYEQYF

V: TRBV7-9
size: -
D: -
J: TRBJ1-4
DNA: TGTGCCAGCAGGAGACAAGAGAGGGCGGGTGAAAAACTGTTTTTT
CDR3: CASRRQERAGEKLFF

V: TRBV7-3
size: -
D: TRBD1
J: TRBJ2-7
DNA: TGTGCCAGCAGTGGGGGGACAGGGGGCGCGAAGAAGCAGTACTTC
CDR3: CASSGGTGGAKKQYF

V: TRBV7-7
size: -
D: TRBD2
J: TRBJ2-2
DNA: TGTGCTAGCAGCGGGGGGGGTTCGAACACCGGGGAGCTGTTTTTT
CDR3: CASSGGGSNTGELFF

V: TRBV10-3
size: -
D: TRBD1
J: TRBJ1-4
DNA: TGTGCCATCACCCCCGACAGGGTTAGTGGAAAACTGTTTTTT
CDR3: CAITPDRVSGKLFF

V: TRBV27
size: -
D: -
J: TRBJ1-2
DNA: TGTGCCAGCAGTTTATACAGGGCCGAGACCCTCTATGGCTACACCTTC
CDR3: CASSLYRAETLYGYTF

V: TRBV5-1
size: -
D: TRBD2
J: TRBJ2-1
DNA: TGCGCCAGCAGCGGGCCCCGAGGCAGGGCAAGGGAGGGTGAGCAGTTCTTC
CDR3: CASSGPRGRAREGEQFF

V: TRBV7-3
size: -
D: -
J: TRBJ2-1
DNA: TGTGCCAGCAGCTCCACCGGCAATGAGCAGTTCTTC
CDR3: CASSSTGNEQFF

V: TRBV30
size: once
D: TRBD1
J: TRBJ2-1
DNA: TGTGCCTGGAGGGGAGACGACAGGGAGCCGTTCTTC
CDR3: CAWRGDDREPFF

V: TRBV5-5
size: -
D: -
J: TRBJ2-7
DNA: TGTGCCAGCAGCTTGGCTTACGAGCAGTACTTC
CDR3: CASSLAYEQYF

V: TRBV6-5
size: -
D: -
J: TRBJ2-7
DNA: TGTGCCAGCAGTGAAGGGGCCGGCTCCTACGAGCAGTACTTC
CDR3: CASSEGAGSYEQYF

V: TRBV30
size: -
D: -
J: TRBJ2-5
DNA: TGTGCCTGGACCCCTATTGGGACAACGTACCAAGAGACCCAGTACTTC
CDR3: CAWTPIGTTYQETQYF

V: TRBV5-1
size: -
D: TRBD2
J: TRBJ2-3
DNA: TGCGCCAGCAGCGGCGCAATACTAGCGGGAGTGGCAGATACGCAGTATTTT
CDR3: CASSGAILAGVADTQYF